A selection of T cell receptor beta chains follows, all from one sample in a study of shared clonotypes between healthy human individuals. TCRdb keeps only in-frame clones here, not all; method: immunoSEQ multiplex PCR. The top ten clones hold roughly 0.14% of a sample with millions of clones, roughly 92% of them seen once. Sequencing was done on a sample of naive CD4+ T cells sorted from blood. Receptors originate from a man younger than 35 in good health. Both conserved end residues are trimmed from each CDR3. Each record gives: D gene, V gene, J gene, CDR3 protein. The D gene is left open where the match is weak.

d_call: TRBD1
v_call: TRBV5-1
j_call: TRBJ1-1
cdr3_aa: ASSLNTGVNTEAF

d_call: NA
v_call: TRBV5-1
j_call: TRBJ2-3
cdr3_aa: ASSLGPVSSTDTQY

d_call: NA
v_call: TRBV11-2
j_call: TRBJ2-7
cdr3_aa: ASREPGSGRYEQY

d_call: NA
v_call: TRBV13
j_call: TRBJ1-5
cdr3_aa: ASSLRLKAPATGQPQH

d_call: NA
v_call: TRBV5-1
j_call: TRBJ2-5
cdr3_aa: ASSLGARVETQY

d_call: TRBD1
v_call: TRBV7-3
j_call: TRBJ2-6
cdr3_aa: ASSTRTGGLHSGANVLT

d_call: NA
v_call: TRBV29-1
j_call: TRBJ2-7
cdr3_aa: SVGDRSGSYEQY

d_call: NA
v_call: TRBV7-2
j_call: TRBJ1-5
cdr3_aa: ASSWLQGNQPQH

d_call: NA
v_call: TRBV6-5
j_call: TRBJ1-5
cdr3_aa: ASSYQTQKSQPQH

d_call: NA
v_call: TRBV9
j_call: TRBJ2-5
cdr3_aa: ASSGGLAVEGSQY

d_call: TRBD1
v_call: TRBV30
j_call: TRBJ1-1
cdr3_aa: AWSRDRTGGANTEAF

d_call: TRBD2
v_call: TRBV5-1
j_call: TRBJ2-5
cdr3_aa: ASSPSGGETQY

d_call: NA
v_call: TRBV10-3
j_call: TRBJ1-2
cdr3_aa: AIMGGSYGYT

d_call: NA
v_call: TRBV7-2
j_call: TRBJ1-5
cdr3_aa: ASSFSFNQPQH

d_call: NA
v_call: TRBV18
j_call: TRBJ2-7
cdr3_aa: ASSPSDYEQY

d_call: TRBD1
v_call: TRBV4-1
j_call: TRBJ1-2
cdr3_aa: ASSQRTGDYGYT

d_call: NA
v_call: TRBV29-1
j_call: TRBJ2-1
cdr3_aa: SVEGDSHEQF